The source of this TCR beta chain is a study of spatial heterogeneity in lung cancer. The wider study: Follow-up PBMC samples were sequenced when available, at a median of approximately two years after resection. On average, each unique TCR and UMI combination appeared more than ten times in raw reads.

Study-wide results and limits: Detection of ubiquitous tumor TCRs in blood was higher at resection than follow-up.

This CDR3 is 13 amino acids long. CDR1 SGDLS and CDR2 YYNGEE come from the germline V gene. Between the trimmed V and J ends, which lost 0 bases and 12 bases, there was a span of 13 bases. The library protocol tagged each TCR cDNA with a unique molecular identifier. TCRdb reprocessed the 5' RACE reads via MiXCR and lists one record per CDR3 protein. This table holds under 150,000 distinct CDR3 sequences, over 9% found once. Noted time point: blood at routine non-recurrence follow-up after resection. No cells were sorted before sequencing. The whole RNA sequenced was extracted from tumor, nontumor lung or frozen PBMC. This clonotype was counted ten times or more. The antigen is unknown.

This TCR derives from a male donor with early-stage non-small cell lung cancer. The material was PBMCs, obtained at follow-up. The chain combines TRBV9 with TRBJ2-1; D gene ambiguous. CDR3 amino acids: CASSVVGYSGQFF. In DNA, the CDR3 is TGTGCCAGCAGCGTAGTAGGATACTCGGGGCAGTTCTTC.